This T cell receptor (beta chain) was captured by sequencing in a study of cytomegalovirus exposure and HLA in healthy donors. Researchers ran the PCR with 60 Vbeta and 13 Jbeta primers. Clones were read by immunoSEQ multiplex PCR, and TCRdb kept only the in-frame ones, dropping some. The profile covers over 100,000 clones, with over 60% appearing a single time and 5.8% taken by the ten largest. As concerns this clone: What it binds is not known.

Study-level points and caveats: Most likely, a cluster of highly shared sequence variants arose as a sequencing artifact.

This CDR3 contains 17 residues. V dropped 0 bases and J dropped 0 bases, with 12 bases sitting between them. Germline CDR1 SGDLS, CDR2 YYNGEE. This rearrangement joins TRBV9 to TRBJ2-2, with D maybe TRBD2 (6 bases). This receptor was identified in a man aged 55 to 69 in good health and CMV-seropositive. The sample was PBMCs. The CDR3 DNA reads TGTGCCAGCAGCGTAGTCGGTAGCGGATCGAACACCGGGGAGCTGTTTTTT. Amino acids: CASSVVGSGSNTGELFF.